A single sample gave rise to the 15 T cell receptor beta chains below, sequenced in a study of T cell changes during pregnancy in multiple sclerosis. Sequenced by immunoSEQ multiplex PCR; TCRdb stores in-frame clones only, minus some. The repertoire holds about 98,000 clones, with approximately 90% as singletons. The specimen comprised peripheral blood, sampled after pregnancy. These receptors were taken from a female donor in good health, enrolled as a control in a pregnancy study.

Regarding this clone: The junction differs from germline at one of its ends, possibly a read error. The chain recombines TRBV7-9 with TRBJ2-7; 10 bases agree with TRBD1. CDR1 SEHNR and CDR2 FQNEAQ come from the germline V gene (reference sequence). This CDR3 has 15 amino acids. The chain's CDR3 is CASTLEGTGAYEQYF. In DNA form, the CDR3 reads TGTGCCAGCACCTTAGAAGGGACAGGGGCCTACGAGCAGTACTTC.

This chain uses TRBV7-9 with TRBJ1-2, with TRBD1 as a possible D gene (6 bases). Germline-derived CDR1 and CDR2 are SEHNR and FQNEAQ (reference sequence). V shed 4 bases and J shed 2 bases, with 17 bases lying between them. The CDR3 totals 16 residues. CDR3 in DNA: TGTGCCAGCAGCTCGCCGAACAGGGTAACAAACTATGGCTACACCTTC. This gives the protein CASSSPNRVTNYGYTF.

The V call is TRBV13, the J call TRBJ2-7; 15 positions match TRBD2. The V gene end was trimmed by 5 bases and the J gene end by 4 bases; junction bases not matched to a gene: 6. The CDR3 loop spans 16 amino acids. The germline V gene encodes CDR1 PRHDT and CDR2 FYEKMQ (reference sequence). In DNA, the CDR3 is TGTGCCAGCAGCCCCGGGACTAGCGGGAGGCCATACGAGCAGTACTTC. It codes for CASSPGTSGRPYEQYF.

The chain uses TRBV5-6 and TRBJ2-5, with D tentatively TRBD2 (5 bases). Trimming stripped 5 bases from V and 4 bases from J, with 12 bases between. Germline loops: CDR1 SGHDT, CDR2 YYEEEE. The CDR3 contains 13 residues. In nucleotides, the CDR3 is TGTGCCAGCAGGGACTCCGGTCGAGAGACCCAGTACTTC. It yields the protein CASRDSGRETQYF.

The chain joins TRBV19 to TRBJ1-1; D is unresolved. Trimming cost V 7 bases and J 0 bases, with 15 bases left between them. The CDR3 length is 15 residues. Germline assignment: CDR1 LNHDA and CDR2 SQIVND (reference sequence). This CDR3 reads CASTTLRGMNTEAFF. In nucleotides, the CDR3 is TGTGCCAGTACAACTCTGCGGGGAATGAACACTGAAGCTTTCTTT.

V usage is TRBV15 and J usage is TRBJ2-1; TRBD1 agrees at 7 bases. The CDR3 consists of 14 residues. Germline V lookup: CDR1 LNHNV, CDR2 YYDKDF (reference sequence). The V gene end was trimmed by 7 bases and the J gene end by 5 bases; junction bases not matched to a gene: 8. The CDR3 bases are TGTGCCACCAACCACAGGGGACCCGACAATGAGCAGTTCTTC. It encodes CATNHRGPDNEQFF.

The chain combines TRBV13 with TRBJ2-7; 7 bases align to TRBD2. V dropped 7 bases and J dropped 2; count of bases not matched to a gene: 8. Germline loops: CDR1 PRHDT, CDR2 FYEKMQ (reference sequence). This CDR3 has 14 amino acids. CDR3 region: CASKYRGSTYEQYF. Written as DNA, the CDR3 is TGTGCCAGCAAGTATCGCGGGAGCACCTACGAGCAGTACTTC.

The chain links TRBV10-3 to TRBJ2-3, with a weak D call TRBD2 (6 bases). The length of the CDR3 is 14 residues. Germline V CDR1 and CDR2: ENHRY, SYGVKD. Trimming took off 2 bases at V and 5 bases at J, with 11 bases between the two ends. The CDR3 reads CAISEGGVGDTQYF. CDR3 in DNA: TGTGCCATCAGTGAGGGAGGGGTTGGAGATACGCAGTATTTT.

This clone was seen only a few times. This sequence joins TRBV6-5 and TRBJ1-2, with D maybe TRBD1 (6 bases). The CDR3 has 14 amino acids. The V end was cut by 7 bases, the J end by 3 bases, with 15 bases between. CDR1 is MNHEY, CDR2 SVGAGI, per germline. Written as DNA, the CDR3 is TGTGCCAGCATAGGGCAGGGGACCCACTATGGCTACACCTTC. The encoded protein is CASIGQGTHYGYTF.

The chain links TRBV5-4 to TRBJ2-5; 8 nucleotides line up with TRBD2. Germline loops: CDR1 SGHNT, CDR2 YYREEE (reference sequence). With V trimmed by 7 bases and J by 3 bases, 20 bases remained unmatched. CDR3 length equals 18 residues. The CDR3 coding sequence is TGTGCCAGCGGATCCTCTTCGGGGGGGCCGGTCCCAAAAGAGACCCAGTACTTC. Amino acids: CASGSSSGGPVPKETQYF. Full variable domain (rest looked up from reference TRBV5-4 and TRBJ2-5): ETGVTQSPTHLIKTRGQQVTLRCSSQSGHNTVSWYQQALGQGPQFIFQYYREEENGRGNFPPRFSGLQFPNYSSELNVNALELDDSALYLCASGSSSGGPVPKETQYFGPGTRLLVL.

There are a few counts of this clone. This chain connects TRBV30 to TRBJ1-5; 7 bases line up with TRBD1. V shed 0 bases, J shed 2 bases, and the junction held 4 bases outside the gene matches. This CDR3 has 15 residues. Germline V gives CDR1 GTSNPN, CDR2 SVGIG (reference sequence). For the CDR3, the DNA is TGTGCCTGGAGTGTCGGACAGGCTGGCAATCAGCCCCAGCATTTT. Its translation is CAWSVGQAGNQPQHF. Variable domain in full (rest from reference TRBV30 and TRBJ1-5): SQTIHQWPATLVQPVGSPLSLECTVEGTSNPNLYWYRQAAGRGLQLLFYSVGIGQISSEVPQNLSASRPQDRQFILSSKKLLLSDSGFYLCAWSVGQAGNQPQHFGDGTRLSIL.

This chain joins TRBV9 and TRBJ1-2; 9 bases are shared with TRBD1. The CDR3 length is 16 residues. Germline V gives CDR1 SGDLS, CDR2 YYNGEE. V shed 4 bases and J 1 base; nucleotides not matched to a gene: 8. The CDR3 sequence: CASSSRTGVLNYGYTF. The CDR3 nucleotides read TGTGCCAGCAGCTCCCGGACAGGGGTCCTTAACTATGGCTACACCTTC.

The chain couples TRBV28 to TRBJ2-5; TRBD2 matches 7 bases. This CDR3 spans 14 amino acids. V was pared by 5 bases and J by 4 bases, with 7 bases of the junction left unmatched. Looked up from germline, CDR1 is MDHEN and CDR2 is SYDVKM. The CDR3, as DNA: TGTGCCAGCAGTCACGCGGGAGTCCCAGAGACCCAGTACTTC. This translates into CASSHAGVPETQYF. Drawing the rest from reference TRBV28 and TRBJ2-5, the complete variable domain is DVKVTQSSRYLVKRTGEKVFLECVQDMDHENMFWYRQDPGLGLRLIYFSYDVKMKEKGDIPEGYSVSREKKERFSLILESASTNQTSMYLCASSHAGVPETQYFGPGTRLLVL.

This chain links TRBV2 with TRBJ2-3; TRBD2 matches 10 bases. This CDR3 contains 16 residues. From germline, CDR1 is SNHLY and CDR2 FYNNEI. The V gene end was trimmed by 3 bases and the J gene end by 2 bases; junction bases not matched to a gene: 5. The CDR3 reads CASSDSGRVDTDTQYF. Written as DNA, the CDR3 is TGTGCCAGCAGTGACAGCGGGAGGGTTGACACAGATACGCAGTATTTT.

This chain links TRBV7-3 with TRBJ2-3; D possibly corresponds to TRBD1 (5 bases). Germline CDR1 reads SGHTA; CDR2 reads FQGTGA. The V end was cut by 2 bases, the J end by 2 bases, with 11 bases between. This CDR3 comprises 15 residues. The CDR3 loop is CASSLGAHITDTQYF. CDR3 in DNA: TGTGCCAGCAGCTTAGGGGCCCACATCACAGATACGCAGTATTTT.